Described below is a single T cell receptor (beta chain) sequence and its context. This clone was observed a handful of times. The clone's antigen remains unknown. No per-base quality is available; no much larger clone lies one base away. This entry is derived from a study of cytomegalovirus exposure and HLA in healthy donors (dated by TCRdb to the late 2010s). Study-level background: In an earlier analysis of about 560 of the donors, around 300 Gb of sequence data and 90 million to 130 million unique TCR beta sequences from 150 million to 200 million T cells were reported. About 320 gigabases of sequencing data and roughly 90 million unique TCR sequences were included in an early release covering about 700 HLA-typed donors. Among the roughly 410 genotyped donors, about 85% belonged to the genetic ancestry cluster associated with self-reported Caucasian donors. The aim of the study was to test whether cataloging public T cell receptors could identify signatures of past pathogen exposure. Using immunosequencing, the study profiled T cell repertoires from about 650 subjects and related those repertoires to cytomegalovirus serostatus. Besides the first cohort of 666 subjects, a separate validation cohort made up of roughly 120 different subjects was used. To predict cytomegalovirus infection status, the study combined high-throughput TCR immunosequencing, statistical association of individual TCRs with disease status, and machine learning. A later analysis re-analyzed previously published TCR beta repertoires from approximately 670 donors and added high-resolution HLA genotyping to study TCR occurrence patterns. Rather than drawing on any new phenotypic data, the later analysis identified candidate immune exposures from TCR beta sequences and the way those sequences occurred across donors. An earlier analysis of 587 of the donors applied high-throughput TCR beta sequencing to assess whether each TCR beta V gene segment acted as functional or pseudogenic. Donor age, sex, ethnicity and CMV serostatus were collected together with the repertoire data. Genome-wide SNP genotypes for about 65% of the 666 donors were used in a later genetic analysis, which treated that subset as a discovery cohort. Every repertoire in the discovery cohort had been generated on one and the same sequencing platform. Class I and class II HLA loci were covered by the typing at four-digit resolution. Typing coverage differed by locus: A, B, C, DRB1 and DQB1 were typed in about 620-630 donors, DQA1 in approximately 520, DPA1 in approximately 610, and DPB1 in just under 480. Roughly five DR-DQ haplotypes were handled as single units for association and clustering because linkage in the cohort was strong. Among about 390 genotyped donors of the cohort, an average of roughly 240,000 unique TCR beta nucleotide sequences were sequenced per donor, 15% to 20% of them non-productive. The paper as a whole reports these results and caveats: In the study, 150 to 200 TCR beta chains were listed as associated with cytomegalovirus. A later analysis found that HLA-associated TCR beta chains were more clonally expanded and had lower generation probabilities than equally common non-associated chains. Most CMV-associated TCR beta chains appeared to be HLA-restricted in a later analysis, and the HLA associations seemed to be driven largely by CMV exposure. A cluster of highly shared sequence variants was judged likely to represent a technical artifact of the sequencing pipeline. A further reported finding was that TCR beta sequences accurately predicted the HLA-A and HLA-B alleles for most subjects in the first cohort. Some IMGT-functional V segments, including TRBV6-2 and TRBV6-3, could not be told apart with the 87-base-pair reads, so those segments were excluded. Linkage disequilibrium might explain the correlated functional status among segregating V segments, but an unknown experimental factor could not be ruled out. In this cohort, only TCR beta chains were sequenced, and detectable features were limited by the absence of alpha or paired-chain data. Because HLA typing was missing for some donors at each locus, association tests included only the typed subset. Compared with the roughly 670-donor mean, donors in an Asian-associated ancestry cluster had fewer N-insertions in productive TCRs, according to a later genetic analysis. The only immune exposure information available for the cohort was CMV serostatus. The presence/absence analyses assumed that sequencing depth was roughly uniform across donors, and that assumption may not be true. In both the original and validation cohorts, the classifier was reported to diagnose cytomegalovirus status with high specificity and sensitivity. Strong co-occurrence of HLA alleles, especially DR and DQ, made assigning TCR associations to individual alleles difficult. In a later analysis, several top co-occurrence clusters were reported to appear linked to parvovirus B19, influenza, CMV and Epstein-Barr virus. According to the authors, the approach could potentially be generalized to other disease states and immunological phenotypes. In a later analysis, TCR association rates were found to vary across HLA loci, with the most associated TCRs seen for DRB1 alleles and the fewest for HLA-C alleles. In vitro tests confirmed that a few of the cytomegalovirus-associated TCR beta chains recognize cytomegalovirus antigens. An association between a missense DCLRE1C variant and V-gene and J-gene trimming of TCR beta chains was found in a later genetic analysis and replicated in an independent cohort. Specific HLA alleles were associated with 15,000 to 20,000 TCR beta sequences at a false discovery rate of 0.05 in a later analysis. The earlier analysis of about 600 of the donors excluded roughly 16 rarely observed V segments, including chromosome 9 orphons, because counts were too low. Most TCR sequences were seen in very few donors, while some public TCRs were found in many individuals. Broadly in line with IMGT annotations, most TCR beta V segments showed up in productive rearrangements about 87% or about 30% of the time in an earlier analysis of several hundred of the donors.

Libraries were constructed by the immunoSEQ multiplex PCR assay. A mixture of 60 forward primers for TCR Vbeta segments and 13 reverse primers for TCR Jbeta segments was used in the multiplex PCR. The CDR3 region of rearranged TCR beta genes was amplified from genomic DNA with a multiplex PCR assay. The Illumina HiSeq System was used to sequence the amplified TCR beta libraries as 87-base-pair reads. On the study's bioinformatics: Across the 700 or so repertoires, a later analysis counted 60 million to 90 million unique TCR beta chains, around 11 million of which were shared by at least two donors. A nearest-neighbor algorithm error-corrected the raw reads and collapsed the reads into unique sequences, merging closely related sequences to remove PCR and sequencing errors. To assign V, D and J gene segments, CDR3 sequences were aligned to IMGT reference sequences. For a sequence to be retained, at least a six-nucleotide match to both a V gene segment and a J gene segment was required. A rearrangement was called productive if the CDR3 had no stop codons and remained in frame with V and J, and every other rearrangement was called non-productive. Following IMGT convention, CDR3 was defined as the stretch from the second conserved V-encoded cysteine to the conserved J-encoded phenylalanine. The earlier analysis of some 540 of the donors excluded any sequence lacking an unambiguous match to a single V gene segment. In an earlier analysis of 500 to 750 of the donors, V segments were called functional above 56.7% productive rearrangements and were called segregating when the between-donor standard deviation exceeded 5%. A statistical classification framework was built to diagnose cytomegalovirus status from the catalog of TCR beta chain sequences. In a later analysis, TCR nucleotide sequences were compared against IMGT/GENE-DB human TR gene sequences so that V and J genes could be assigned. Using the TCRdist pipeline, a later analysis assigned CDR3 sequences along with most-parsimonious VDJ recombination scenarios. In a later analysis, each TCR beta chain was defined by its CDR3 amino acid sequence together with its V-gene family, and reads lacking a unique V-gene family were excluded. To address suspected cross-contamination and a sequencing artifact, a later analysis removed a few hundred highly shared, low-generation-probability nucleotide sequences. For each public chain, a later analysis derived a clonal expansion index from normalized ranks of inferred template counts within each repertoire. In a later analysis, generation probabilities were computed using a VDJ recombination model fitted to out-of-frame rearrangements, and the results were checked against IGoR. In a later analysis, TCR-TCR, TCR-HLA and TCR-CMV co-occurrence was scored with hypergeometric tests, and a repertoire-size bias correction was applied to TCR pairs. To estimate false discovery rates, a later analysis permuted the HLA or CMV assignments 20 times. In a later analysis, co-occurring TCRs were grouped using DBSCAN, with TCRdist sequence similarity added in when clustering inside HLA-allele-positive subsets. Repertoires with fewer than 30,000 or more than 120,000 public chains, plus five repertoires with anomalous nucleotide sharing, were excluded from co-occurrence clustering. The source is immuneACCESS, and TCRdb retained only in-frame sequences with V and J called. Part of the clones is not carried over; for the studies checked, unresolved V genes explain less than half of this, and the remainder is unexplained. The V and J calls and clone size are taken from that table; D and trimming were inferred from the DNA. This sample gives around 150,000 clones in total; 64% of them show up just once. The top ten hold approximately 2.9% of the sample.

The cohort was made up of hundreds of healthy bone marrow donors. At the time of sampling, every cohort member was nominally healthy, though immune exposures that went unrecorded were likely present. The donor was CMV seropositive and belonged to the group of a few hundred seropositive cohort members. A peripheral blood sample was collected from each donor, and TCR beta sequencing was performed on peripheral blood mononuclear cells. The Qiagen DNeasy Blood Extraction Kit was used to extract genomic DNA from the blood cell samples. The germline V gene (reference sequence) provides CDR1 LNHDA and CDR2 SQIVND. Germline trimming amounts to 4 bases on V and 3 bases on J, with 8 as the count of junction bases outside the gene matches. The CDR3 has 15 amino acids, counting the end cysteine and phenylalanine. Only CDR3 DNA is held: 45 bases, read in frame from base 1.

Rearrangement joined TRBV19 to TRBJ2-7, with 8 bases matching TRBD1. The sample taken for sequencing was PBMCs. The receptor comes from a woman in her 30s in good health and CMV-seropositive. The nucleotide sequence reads TGTGCCAGTAGTAGTATTGCAGGGGGCGGCTACGAGCAGTACTTC. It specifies CASSSIAGGGYEQYF.